These 25 T cell receptor beta chains share one sample of origin, sequenced in a study of early T cells in non-severe SARS-CoV-2 infection. TCRdb re-analysed the 5' RACE reads in MiXCR, keeping a single row per CDR3 protein. This table holds 45,000 to 65,000 distinct CDR3 sequences, about 9.7% found once. Sequencing input: whole blood. Receptor source: an adult who was a healthcare worker with PCR-confirmed SARS-CoV-2 infection or an uninfected control (not recorded which).

The chain has TRBV7-9 and TRBJ1-5, with D hard to call. Germline CDR1 reads SEHNR; CDR2 reads FQNEAQ (reference sequence). The CDR3 runs 17 residues. V dropped 0 bases and J dropped 0 bases, with 12 bases sitting between them. The CDR3 sequence is CASSLAFDGYSNQPQHF. CDR3 sequence (DNA): TGTGCCAGCAGCTTAGCCTTCGACGGGTATAGCAATCAGCCCCAGCATTTT. The entire variable domain, with the rest obtained from reference TRBV7-9 and TRBJ1-5, is as follows: DTGVSQNPRHKITKRGQNVTFRCDPISEHNRLYWYRQTLGQGPEFLTYFQNEAQLEKSRLLSDRFSAERPKGSFSTLEIQRTEQGDSAMYLCASSLAFDGYSNQPQHFGDGTRLSIL.

This clonotype came up many times. V gene TRBV7-9 combines with J gene TRBJ2-3, with D perhaps matching TRBD1 (6 bases). This CDR3 region has 19 residues. Trimming stripped 2 bases from V and 3 bases from J, with 24 bases between. Germline V CDR1 and CDR2: SEHNR, FQNEAQ (reference sequence). CDR3 sequence (DNA): TGTGCCAGCAGCTTACTCTTGGTCAGGGGACGATTCGGGACAGATACGCAGTATTTT. Residues: CASSLLLVRGRFGTDTQYF.

By frequency in the sample, this clonotype is medium-sized. V gene TRBV6-5 combines with J gene TRBJ2-3, with no clear D. From germline, CDR1 is MNHEY and CDR2 SVGAGI. Between the trimmed V and J ends, which lost 2 bases and 0 bases, there was a span of 6 bases. The CDR3 spans 14 residues. The CDR3 DNA reads as TGTGCCAGCAGTTACCAGGCTAGCACAGATACGCAGTATTTT. Translated: CASSYQASTDTQYF.

In this sample, this clonotype turned up a few times. This chain links TRBV19 with TRBJ1-5; D might be TRBD1 (6 bases). Germline CDR1 and CDR2: LNHDA and SQIVND (reference sequence). V was pared by 4 bases and J by 3 bases, with 13 bases between. This CDR3 comprises 15 residues. The CDR3 coding sequence is TGTGCCAGTAGTACTGGGACATCCAACAATCAGCCCCAGCATTTT. Translated, it gives CASSTGTSNNQPQHF.

This clonotype showed up many times. The J gene is TRBJ2-2, the V gene TRBV29-1, with a tentative D call TRBD2 (7 bases). The V end lost 6 bases, the J end lost 6 bases, and 17 bases lay between the germline ends. The CDR3 sequence is 14 residues long. Germline CDR1 SQVTM, CDR2 ANQGSEA. The CDR3 is CSVIRGRASGELFF. The CDR3 region has the DNA TGCAGCGTAATAAGGGGGAGGGCCTCCGGGGAGCTGTTTTTT.

This clonotype was counted between two and nine times. The V gene is TRBV12-3 or TRBV12-4, the J gene TRBJ1-3; no clear D gene. This CDR3 region has 14 residues. Trimming cost V 3 bases and J 4 bases, with 10 bases left between them. The CDR3: CASSFSMEGNTIYF. Written as DNA, the CDR3 is TGTGCCAGCAGTTTTTCCATGGAGGGAAACACCATATATTTT.

This clonotype was counted at least ten times. V is TRBV21-1 and J is TRBJ2-2; the D call of TRBD1 is as the table states it, not checked on the DNA. TRBV21-1 is termed a pseudogene. This CDR3 has 15 amino acids. The CDR3 loop is CASRKQGQGTGELFF. For the CDR3, the DNA is TGTGCCAGCAGAAAACAGGGACAGGGCACCGGGGAGCTGTTTTTT.

This clonotype was seen repeatedly, ten times or more. The V and J genes are TRBV19 and TRBJ1-4; TRBD1 is a possible D gene (6 bases). The V gene's germline CDR1 is LNHDA and CDR2 SQIVND (reference sequence). The CDR3 runs to 12 residues. V was cut by 7 bases and J by 7 bases, with 10 bases left in between. The CDR3 region has the DNA TGTGCCAGTACTACAGGGATTGAAAAACTGTTTTTT. It yields the protein CASTTGIEKLFF.

A few counts support this clonotype. V gene TRBV12-3 or TRBV12-4 combines with J gene TRBJ2-3; D possibly corresponds to TRBD2 (7 bases). The germline V and J ends were trimmed by 4 bases and 4 bases, with 12 bases remaining between them. This CDR3 has 14 residues. CDR3 in amino acids: CASSYRGASDTQYF. The CDR3 DNA reads TGTGCCAGCAGTTATCGGGGGGCCTCAGATACGCAGTATTTT.

This clonotype was seen ten or more times. The V call is TRBV4-3, the J call TRBJ1-1, with D unclear. In germline, CDR1 is LGHNA, CDR2 YSLEER. The CDR3 totals 15 residues. V gave up 0 bases and J gave up 4 bases, with 12 bases separating them. CDR3 region: CASSQDLGVPTEAFF. The CDR3 DNA is TGCGCCAGCAGCCAAGATCTTGGGGTCCCCACTGAAGCTTTCTTT.

J is TRBJ2-2 and V is TRBV5-1; D call uncertain. This CDR3 comprises 18 residues. CDR1 and CDR2 from the germline V gene are SGHRS and YFSETQ. Trimming shortened V by 2 bases and J by 0 bases, and 17 bases separated the two germline ends. The chain's CDR3 is CASSFTYDTRANTGELFF. The CDR3 DNA sequence: TGCGCCAGCAGCTTCACCTACGACACAAGAGCGAACACCGGGGAGCTGTTTTTT.

This clonotype was found many times. This chain uses TRBV11-1 with TRBJ2-3; TRBD2 matches at 8 bases. The CDR3 extends over 15 amino acids. CDR1 and CDR2 (germline): SGHAT, FQDESV (reference sequence). The V gene end was trimmed by 2 bases and the J gene end by 5 bases; junction bases not matched to a gene: 6. CDR3 protein: CASSLSAGGVDTQYF. The CDR3 DNA sequence: TGTGCCAGCAGCTTATCCGCGGGAGGAGTAGATACGCAGTATTTT. The full variable domain, in which reference TRBV11-1 and TRBJ2-3 provide the parts outside the CDR3, is EAEVAQSPRYKITEKSQAVAFWCDPISGHATLYWYRQILGQGPELLVQFQDESVVDDSQLPKDRFSAERLKGVDSTLKIQPAELGDSAMYLCASSLSAGGVDTQYFGPGTRLTVL.

This clonotype occurred many times. The chain links TRBV20-1 to TRBJ1-1; 7 nucleotides match TRBD1. V shed 6 bases, J shed 6 bases, and the junction held 4 bases outside the gene matches. In germline, CDR1 is DFQATT, CDR2 SNEGSKA (reference sequence). This CDR3 has 11 residues. The CDR3 DNA is TGCAGTGCAGGGGGCCGGGCTGAAGCTTTCTTT. Amino acid sequence: CSAGGRAEAFF.

This clonotype was found many times. This sequence joins TRBV5-1 and TRBJ2-1, with unresolved D. The length of the CDR3 is 15 residues. Germline CDR1 SGHRS, CDR2 YFSETQ. Trimming shortened V by 4 bases and J by 0 bases, and 11 bases separated the two germline ends. Here the CDR3 DNA reads TGCGCCAGCAGCAATACGGTGAGCTCCTACAATGAGCAGTTCTTC. Translation: CASSNTVSSYNEQFF.

This clonotype was counted at least ten times. J is TRBJ2-6 and V is TRBV13; 7 bases line up with TRBD1. Germline CDR1 and CDR2: PRHDT and FYEKMQ (reference sequence). The CDR3 runs 17 residues. Trimming at V came to 5 bases and at J to 2 bases, leaving 9 bases not matched to a gene. The CDR3 spells CASSQETGSPGANVLTF. CDR3 bases: TGTGCCAGCAGCCAGGAGACAGGGTCACCTGGGGCCAACGTCCTGACTTTC. Filled out from reference TRBV13 and TRBJ2-6, the complete variable domain reads AAGVIQSPRHLIKEKRETATLKCYPIPRHDTVYWYQQGPGQDPQFLISFYEKMQSDKGSIPDRFSAQQFSDYHSELNMSSLELGDSALYFCASSQETGSPGANVLTFGAGSRLTVL.

This clonotype occurred many times. V and J are TRBV6-5 and TRBJ2-2, with 7 nucleotides matching TRBD1. The CDR3 is 18 amino acids. J gave up 4 bases and V 0 bases, and 11 bases lay outside the gene matches. Germline V gives CDR1 MNHEY, CDR2 SVGAGI. In DNA form, the CDR3 reads TGTGCCAGCAGTTACTCCAGGAGGACAGGAGGTCCCACCGGGGAGCTGTTTTTT. It is translated as CASSYSRRTGGPTGELFF.

This clonotype has ten or more counts. The V gene is TRBV19, the J gene TRBJ2-3, with D perhaps TRBD2 (5 bases). The CDR3 sequence is 14 residues long. The germline CDR1 and CDR2 sequences are LNHDA and SQIVND (reference sequence). V lost 6 bases and J 0 bases, leaving 10 bases between the germline ends. This CDR3 reads CASSEGTSTDTQYF. The CDR3 region has the DNA TGTGCCAGTAGCGAGGGCACTAGCACAGATACGCAGTATTTT.

The gene calls are TRBV7-9 and TRBJ2-7; TRBD1 matches at 10 bases. CDR1 is SEHNR and CDR2 is FQNEAQ in the germline V gene (reference sequence). V dropped 5 bases and J dropped 3; count of bases not matched to a gene: 7. CDR3 size: 15 residues. CDR3 nucleotides: TGTGCCAGCAGCCCAAAGGACAGGGGGGGCTACGAGCAGTACTTC. As protein: CASSPKDRGGYEQYF.

This clonotype was counted at least ten times. The rearrangement links TRBV4-2 to TRBJ2-7; 7 bases match TRBD1. This CDR3 contains 14 residues. V shed 3 bases and J 0 bases; nucleotides not matched to a gene: 2. CDR1 LGHNA and CDR2 YNFKEQ come from the germline V gene. The CDR3 DNA reads TGTGCCAGCAGCCACCGGGACAGCTCCTACGAGCAGTACTTC. The encoded protein is CASSHRDSSYEQYF.

This clonotype was observed at least ten times. V gene TRBV20-1 combines with J gene TRBJ1-3; D uncertain. From germline, CDR1 is DFQATT and CDR2 SNEGSKA (reference sequence). The CDR3 is 16 amino acids. The V end lost 0 bases, the J end lost 0 bases, and 12 bases lay between the germline ends. CDR3 amino acids: CSARDQRSFSGNTIYF. The DNA of the CDR3 is TGCAGTGCTAGAGATCAGCGGTCCTTCTCTGGAAACACCATATATTTT.

This clonotype was picked up many times. V usage is TRBV6-1 and J usage is TRBJ2-1, with 9 bases that match TRBD2. Looked up from germline, CDR1 is MNHNS and CDR2 is SASEGT. The J segment lost 6 bases and the V segment lost 2 bases, leaving 8 bases of the junction unmatched. The CDR3 spans 16 residues. CDR3 sequence: CASSEFAGGPGNEQFF. The CDR3 DNA is TGTGCCAGCAGTGAATTCGCGGGAGGGCCTGGCAATGAGCAGTTCTTC.

This clonotype turned up a few times. This chain uses TRBV7-2 with TRBJ2-3; 9 nucleotides agree with TRBD1. With V trimmed by 1 base and J by 6 bases, 2 bases remained unmatched. This CDR3 region has 14 residues. Germline CDR1 and CDR2: SGHTA and FQGNSA. The CDR3 region has the DNA TGTGCCAGCAGCTTAGACAGGGGGCTGGATACGCAGTATTTT. Protein: CASSLDRGLDTQYF.

This clonotype has more than one count but fewer than ten. The rearrangement uses TRBV14 and TRBJ2-3, with 12 nucleotides matching TRBD2. The CDR3 sequence is 16 residues long. The germline V gene encodes CDR1 SGHDN and CDR2 FVKESK. V lost 0 bases and J lost 3; bases outside the gene matches: 1. CDR3 nucleotides: TGTGCCAGCAGCCAAGATGGACTAGCGGGGACAGATACGCAGTATTTT. Encoded protein: CASSQDGLAGTDTQYF.

This clonotype was detected many times. This sequence joins TRBV12-5 and TRBJ2-2; D remains ambiguous. The V end was cut by 5 bases, the J end by 3 bases, with 4 bases between. This CDR3 is built from 12 residues. The germline CDR1 and CDR2 sequences are LGHNT and FRNRAP. The chain's CDR3 is CASGIDTGELFF. In DNA, the CDR3 is TGTGCTAGTGGTATTGACACCGGGGAGCTGTTTTTT.

This clonotype was counted ten times or more. The chain has TRBV27 and TRBJ1-6, with 9 bases lining up with TRBD1. Germline CDR1 and CDR2: MNHEY and SMNVEV (reference sequence). The CDR3 covers 13 residues. V was pared by 6 bases and J by 7 bases, with 1 base of the junction left unmatched. CDR3 region: CASSGQGNSPLHF. CDR3 nucleotides: TGTGCCAGCAGCGGACAGGGGAATTCACCCCTCCACTTT.